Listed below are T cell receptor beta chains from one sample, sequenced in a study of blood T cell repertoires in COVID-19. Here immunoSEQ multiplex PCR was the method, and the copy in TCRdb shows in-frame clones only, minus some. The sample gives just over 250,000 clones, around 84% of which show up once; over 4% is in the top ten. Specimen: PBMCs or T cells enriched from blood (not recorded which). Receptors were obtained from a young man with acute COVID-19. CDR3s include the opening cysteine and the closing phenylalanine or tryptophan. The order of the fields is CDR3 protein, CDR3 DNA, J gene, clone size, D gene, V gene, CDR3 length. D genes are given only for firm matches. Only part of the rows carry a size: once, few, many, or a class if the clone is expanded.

CDR3: CASSMASSGPYNEQFF; DNA: TGTGCCAGTAGTATGGCCTCCAGCGGTCCATACAATGAGCAGTTCTTC; J: TRBJ2-1; size: .; D: .; V: TRBV19; length: 16
CDR3: CASSYGDRRREAFF; DNA: TGTGCCAGCAGTTACGGGGACAGAAGGCGAGAAGCTTTCTTT; J: TRBJ1-1; size: .; D: TRBD1; V: TRBV6-5; length: 14
CDR3: CASRADMDTQYF; DNA: TGTGCCAGTAGGGCGGACATGGATACGCAGTATTTT; J: TRBJ2-3; size: .; D: .; V: TRBV19; length: 12
CDR3: CASSRGGPGTGELFF; DNA: TGCGCCAGCAGCCGGGGAGGTCCGGGGACCGGGGAGCTGTTTTTT; J: TRBJ2-2; size: few; D: .; V: TRBV4-3; length: 15
CDR3: CASFSAGTDRHGYTF; DNA: TGTGCCAGCTTTTCTGCCGGGACAGATAGACATGGCTACACCTTC; J: TRBJ1-2; size: .; D: TRBD1; V: TRBV28; length: 15
CDR3: CASSLEDRGRSPLHF; DNA: TGTGCCAGCAGCTTAGAAGACAGGGGCCGTTCACCCCTCCACTTT; J: TRBJ1-6; size: .; D: TRBD1; V: TRBV7-2; length: 15
CDR3: CASSKGRLSLNIQYF; DNA: TGTGCCAGCAGCAAAGGGAGGCTGTCCCTAAACATTCAGTACTTC; J: TRBJ2-4; size: once; D: .; V: TRBV21-1; length: 15
CDR3: CASSGRKLFF; DNA: TGTGCCAGCAGTGGCAGAAAACTGTTTTTT; J: TRBJ1-4; size: .; D: .; V: TRBV28; length: 10
CDR3: CATTSSGGLDTQYF; DNA: TGTGCCACCACGTCTAGCGGGGGTTTAGATACGCAGTATTTT; J: TRBJ2-3; size: .; D: TRBD2; V: TRBV24-1; length: 14
CDR3: CASSFGLQAEAFF; DNA: TGTGCCAGCAGTTTTGGTTTACAGGCCGAAGCTTTCTTT; J: TRBJ1-1; size: .; D: .; V: TRBV12-3/TRBV12-4; length: 13
CDR3: CARSRDMNTGELFF; DNA: TGTGCCAGATCCCGGGACATGAACACCGGGGAGCTGTTTTTT; J: TRBJ2-2; size: .; D: .; V: TRBV2; length: 14
CDR3: CASSLVDRDSNQPQHF; DNA: TGTGCCAGCAGCTTAGTGGACAGGGATAGCAATCAGCCCCAGCATTTT; J: TRBJ1-5; size: .; D: TRBD1; V: TRBV7-9; length: 16
CDR3: CASSLEVMNSPLHF; DNA: TGTGCCAGCAGCCTAGAAGTAATGAATTCACCCCTCCACTTT; J: TRBJ1-6; size: .; D: .; V: TRBV5-4; length: 14
CDR3: CASSLSSLNTEAFF; DNA: TGTGCCAGCAGTCTGTCGTCCTTGAACACTGAAGCTTTCTTT; J: TRBJ1-1; size: few; D: .; V: TRBV6-5; length: 14
CDR3: CASSLGQAQGYTF; DNA: TGTGCCAGCAGCTTAGGGCAGGCTCAAGGCTACACCTTC; J: TRBJ1-2; size: .; D: .; V: TRBV7-2; length: 13
CDR3: CASSQDGRQGTDTQYF; DNA: TGTGCCAGCAGCCAAGATGGTAGGCAGGGAACAGATACGCAGTATTTT; J: TRBJ2-3; size: .; D: .; V: TRBV4-2; length: 16
CDR3: CASTITGANYGYTF; DNA: TGTGCCAGCACTATTACGGGAGCTAACTATGGCTACACCTTC; J: TRBJ1-2; size: .; D: .; V: TRBV2; length: 14
CDR3: CASSQNQGKGPSGYTF; DNA: TGTGCCAGCAGCCAAAATCAGGGGAAAGGTCCGAGTGGCTACACCTTC; J: TRBJ1-2; size: .; D: .; V: TRBV7-2; length: 16
CDR3: CASSIRTGVGNTIYF; DNA: TGTGCCAGTAGTATTCGGACAGGGGTAGGAAACACCATATATTTT; J: TRBJ1-3; size: .; D: TRBD1; V: TRBV19; length: 15
CDR3: CASRTDRAPNEKLFF; DNA: TGTGCCAGCAGAACGGACAGGGCCCCTAATGAAAAACTGTTTTTT; J: TRBJ1-4; size: .; D: TRBD1; V: TRBV7-9; length: 15
CDR3: CASSYGPGSRTEAFF; DNA: TGTGCCAGCAGTTACGGCCCGGGGAGTAGGACTGAAGCTTTCTTT; J: TRBJ1-1; size: .; D: .; V: TRBV6-5; length: 15
CDR3: CASGPQGGGPLHF; DNA: TGTGCCAGCGGCCCTCAGGGGGGTGGACCCCTCCACTTT; J: TRBJ1-6; size: .; D: TRBD1; V: TRBV27; length: 13
CDR3: CASSIGPGANYGYTF; DNA: TGTGCCAGTAGTATAGGGCCAGGGGCGAACTATGGCTACACCTTC; J: TRBJ1-2; size: .; D: .; V: TRBV19; length: 15
CDR3: CASSQTVNEQFF; DNA: TGTGCCAGCAGCCAAACAGTAAATGAGCAGTTCTTC; J: TRBJ2-1; size: .; D: .; V: TRBV3-1/TRBV3-2; length: 12
CDR3: CASILQGAGEAFF; DNA: TGTGCCAGCATACTACAGGGGGCCGGTGAAGCTTTCTTT; J: TRBJ1-1; size: .; D: TRBD1; V: TRBV2; length: 13
CDR3: CASSHRQGKRLVCF; DNA: TGTGCCAGCAGCCACCGCCAGGGGAAACGGCTGGTCTGCTTC; J: TRBJ1-2; size: many; D: .; V: TRBV3-1/TRBV3-2; length: 14
CDR3: CASSLTGTSGGEEQFF; DNA: TGTGCCAGTAGTCTAACCGGGACTAGCGGGGGCGAAGAGCAGTTCTTC; J: TRBJ2-1; size: few; D: TRBD2; V: TRBV19; length: 16
CDR3: CSAGTGREKLFF; DNA: TGCAGCGCCGGGACAGGGAGAGAAAAACTGTTTTTT; J: TRBJ1-4; size: .; D: TRBD1; V: TRBV29-1; length: 12
CDR3: CASSSGTSGGLYNEQFF; DNA: TGTGCCAGCAGCTCCGGGACTAGCGGGGGACTCTACAATGAGCAGTTCTTC; J: TRBJ2-1; size: .; D: TRBD2; V: TRBV11-2; length: 17
CDR3: CASSLSAGGRPQHF; DNA: TGTGCCAGCAGTTTATCGGCGGGTGGTAGGCCCCAGCATTTT; J: TRBJ1-5; size: .; D: .; V: TRBV28; length: 14
CDR3: CASRGQNNYGYTF; DNA: TGCGCCAGCAGGGGGCAGAATAACTATGGCTACACCTTC; J: TRBJ1-2; size: .; D: .; V: TRBV5-1; length: 13
CDR3: CASNRQGNANEKLFF; DNA: TGTGCCAGCAATAGACAGGGGAATGCTAATGAAAAACTGTTTTTT; J: TRBJ1-4; size: .; D: TRBD1; V: TRBV7-9; length: 15
CDR3: CASRPYQGTEAFF; DNA: TGTGCCAGCAGGCCTTATCAGGGCACTGAAGCTTTCTTT; J: TRBJ1-1; size: .; D: .; V: TRBV6-5; length: 13
CDR3: CASSLSQGQISSYNEQFF; DNA: TGTGCCAGCAGTTTATCCCAGGGACAAATAAGCTCCTACAATGAGCAGTTCTTC; J: TRBJ2-1; size: .; D: .; V: TRBV28; length: 18
CDR3: CASSTSGGHSTEAFF; DNA: TGTGCCAGCAGTACCTCAGGGGGCCACTCCACTGAAGCTTTCTTT; J: TRBJ1-1; size: .; D: TRBD1; V: TRBV27; length: 15